This passage covers 26 T cell receptor beta chains from one sample sequenced in a study of T cells after yellow fever vaccination. TCRdb used MiXCR to reprocess the 5' RACE reads, holding one entry per CDR3 protein. The sample has approximately 610,000 distinct CDR3 sequences; roughly a sixth are singletons. The material sequenced was PBMCs, taken less than 6 days after the first yellow fever vaccination. These receptors came from a man aged 18 to 30 who received the YFV17D yellow fever vaccine.

The chain has TRBV12-3 or TRBV12-4 and TRBJ2-1; 7 bases agree with TRBD2. The CDR3 consists of 14 residues. V shed 6 bases, J shed 8 bases, and the junction held 10 bases outside the gene matches. The CDR3 spells CASSITSVRDEQFF. The DNA of the CDR3 is TGTGCCAGCAGCATAACTAGCGTAAGGGATGAGCAGTTCTTC.

V is TRBV20-1 and J is TRBJ2-5; possible D gene TRBD2, 7 bases. V gave up 3 bases and J gave up 4 bases, with 24 bases separating them. CDR3 length equals 17 residues. CDR1 and CDR2 from the germline V gene are DFQATT and SNEGSKA (reference sequence). The CDR3 nucleotides read TGCAGTGCTAGTCCCCCCCTCGGGGGGCCAGTAGGAGAGACCCAGTACTTC. It is translated as CSASPPLGGPVGETQYF.

The gene calls are TRBV6-1 and TRBJ2-7; 9 nucleotides align to TRBD2. V was clipped by 5 bases and J by 0 bases; unmatched bases: 8. Germline CDR1 reads MNHNS; CDR2 reads SASEGT. The length of the CDR3 is 16 residues. The CDR3: CASSTPTSGHSYEQYF. CDR3 sequence (DNA): TGTGCCAGCAGTACCCCGACTAGCGGACACTCCTACGAGCAGTACTTC.

This clonotype was observed a few times. The chain uses TRBV2 and TRBJ1-1; D is ambiguous. The CDR3 covers 14 residues. Germline assignment: CDR1 SNHLY and CDR2 FYNNEI. The ends were cut back, 6 bases at V and 6 bases at J, with 17 bases in the middle. The CDR3 loop is CASSEIRVGAEAFF. The CDR3 bases are TGTGCCAGCAGCGAGATTAGGGTTGGTGCTGAAGCTTTCTTT.

This clonotype appeared a few times. CDR3 sequence reads: CASSPRQGNSDTQYF. The DNA of the CDR3 is TGTGCCAGCAGCCCCCGACAGGGGAATTCAGATACGCAGTATTTT. J is TRBJ2-3 and V is TRBV13; 8 bases match TRBD1. Germline values: CDR1 PRHDT, CDR2 FYEKMQ (reference sequence). V trimming: 5 bases; J trimming: 4 bases; junction bases outside the gene matches: 8. The CDR3 totals 15 residues.

This clonotype turned up a few times. The CDR3 DNA follows: TGTGCCACCTCGGGGCACCTCGGTGCTGGAAACACCATATATTTT. Its translation: CATSGHLGAGNTIYF. The rearrangement joins TRBV6-1 to TRBJ1-3, with D perhaps matching TRBD1 (5 bases). Trimming cost V 10 bases and J 2 bases, with 18 bases left between them. This CDR3 spans 15 amino acids. Germline V gene lookup returns CDR1 MNHNS and CDR2 SASEGT.

This clonotype was observed a few times. The DNA of the CDR3 is TGCAGTGCTAGCTACTTGGGCAATGAGCAGTTCTTC. This sequence encodes CSASYLGNEQFF. This sequence joins TRBV20-1 and TRBJ2-1; D gene ambiguous. From germline, CDR1 is DFQATT and CDR2 SNEGSKA (reference sequence). The CDR3 has 12 residues. Trimming stripped 3 bases from V and 6 bases from J, with 9 bases between.

The table lists this clonotype with a few counts. The rearrangement links TRBV10-3 to TRBJ2-3, with 8 bases lining up with TRBD2. The germline gives CDR1 ENHRY, CDR2 SYGVKD. J gave up 5 bases and V 2 bases, and 9 bases lay outside the gene matches. The CDR3 runs 16 residues. CDR3: CAISETGGGPQDTQYF. The DNA for the CDR3 is TGTGCCATCAGTGAGACGGGCGGGGGGCCCCAAGATACGCAGTATTTT.

In its sample, this clonotype was seen a few times. The chain has TRBV6-2 or TRBV6-3 and TRBJ2-7; TRBD1 agrees at 7 bases. V lost 2 bases and J lost 3; bases outside the gene matches: 4. The length of the CDR3 is 14 residues. The V gene's germline CDR1 is MNHEY and CDR2 SVGEGT. This chain's CDR3 is CASSYPGDSYEQYV. In DNA, the CDR3 is TGTGCCAGCAGTTACCCCGGGGACAGCTACGAGCAGTACGTC.

This clonotype was detected a few times. This sequence joins TRBV20-1 and TRBJ2-3; tentative D call: TRBD2 (6 bases). Germline lookup yields CDR1 DFQATT and CDR2 SNEGSKA (reference sequence). V lost 2 bases to trimming and J lost 5 bases, with 17 bases between them. The CDR3 spans 15 residues. CDR3 nucleotide sequence: TGCAGTGCTAGAAGGGACTTTTCGGTTGGAGATACGCAGTATTTT. Amino acids: CSARRDFSVGDTQYF.

The CDR3 DNA sequence: TGTGCCAGCAGTTACCGGGGCAGGAACGAGCAGTACTTC. It translates to CASSYRGRNEQYF. The V call is TRBV6-2 or TRBV6-3, the J call TRBJ2-7; D tentatively reads TRBD1 or TRBD2 (5 bases each). This CDR3 is 13 amino acids long. The V end was cut by 2 bases, the J end by 5 bases, with 10 bases between. Germline-derived CDR1 and CDR2 are MNHEY and SVGEGT.

V usage is TRBV14 and J usage is TRBJ2-7, with 7 nucleotides matching TRBD2. This CDR3 has 17 amino acids. V shed 0 bases and J 4 bases; nucleotides not matched to a gene: 12. Looked up from germline, CDR1 is SGHDN and CDR2 is FVKESK. The CDR3 region is CASSQDFGSGGRYEQYF. The CDR3 nucleotides are TGTGCCAGCAGCCAAGATTTTGGTTCGGGGGGACGTTACGAGCAGTACTTC.

This clonotype was detected only a few times. The chain couples TRBV20-1 to TRBJ2-5, with D possibly matching TRBD1 (6 bases). Trimming stripped 6 bases from V and 5 bases from J, with 22 bases between. Per the germline V gene, CDR1 is DFQATT and CDR2 is SNEGSKA (reference sequence). The CDR3 loop spans 15 amino acids. In nucleotides, the CDR3 is TGCAGTGCCCCCCCCCCCGGAAGGGGGTTTGAGACCCAGTACTTC. Its protein is CSAPPPGRGFETQYF.

This clonotype occurred many times. CDR3 sequence (DNA): TGTGCCAGCAGCTTAGCTAGGGCAGATACGCAGTATTTT. It translates to CASSLARADTQYF. The chain couples TRBV7-6 to TRBJ2-3; no firm D call. The CDR3 has 13 amino acids. With 0 bases removed from V and 4 bases from J, the gap between germline ends came to 5 bases. Looked up from germline, CDR1 is SGHVS and CDR2 is FNYEAQ.

This clonotype was seen only a few times. The chain carries TRBV7-8 and TRBJ2-3, with TRBD2 matching 8 bases. This CDR3 spans 16 amino acids. Per germline, CDR1 SGHVS and CDR2 FQNEAQ. Trimming cost V 4 bases and J 3 bases; bases outside gene matches: 9. For the CDR3, the DNA is TGTGCCAGCAGCTCCCTTTTAAAGCGGGGGACAGATACGCAGTATTTT. It codes for CASSSLLKRGTDTQYF.

This clonotype has a handful of counts. The J gene is TRBJ2-1, the V gene TRBV12-3 or TRBV12-4, with 7 nucleotides matching TRBD1. The CDR3 is 14 residues long. With 10 bases clipped from V and 2 bases from J, the junction kept 8 bases outside the gene matches. CDR3 loop: CAIQQGRPYNEQFF. For the CDR3, the DNA is TGTGCCATTCAACAGGGGAGACCCTACAATGAGCAGTTCTTC.

This clonotype was counted only a few times. This chain uses TRBV7-9 with TRBJ1-2; 7 bases map to TRBD1. CDR1 and CDR2 (germline): SEHNR, FQNEAQ (reference sequence). The V segment lost 3 bases and the J segment 3 bases; nucleotides outside the gene matches: 10. The CDR3 spans 16 residues. The CDR3 nucleotides are TGTGCCAGCAGCTTTGCCCCACAGGGGCTCCACTATGGCTACACCTTC. This encodes CASSFAPQGLHYGYTF.

This sequence joins TRBV4-1 and TRBJ1-2; the D is unclear. CDR1 and CDR2 (germline): MGHRA, YSYEKL. The CDR3 contains 15 residues. With 0 bases removed from V and 8 bases from J, the gap between germline ends came to 16 bases. CDR3 nucleotide sequence: TGCGCCAGCAGCCAAGAGGCGGCCACCCGCCGGGGCTACACCTTC. Protein sequence: CASSQEAATRRGYTF.

The chain joins TRBV3-1 to TRBJ2-2; 9 bases are a match to TRBD2. V was clipped by 3 bases and J by 6 bases; unmatched bases: 8. The CDR3 runs 16 residues. The germline gives CDR1 LGHDT, CDR2 YNNKEL (reference sequence). The CDR3 nucleotides are TGTGCCAGCAGCCAGGCCGGGACTAGCTCGTCCGGGGAGCTGTTTTTT. Translation: CASSQAGTSSSGELFF.

This chain uses TRBV15 with TRBJ2-2, with D tentatively TRBD1 (6 bases). Trimming cost V 3 bases and J 2 bases, with 22 bases left between them. The CDR3 has 19 amino acids. Germline V lookup: CDR1 LNHNV, CDR2 YYDKDF (reference sequence). CDR3 nucleotide sequence: TGTGCCACCAGCAGGAGGGGCAGGGTTCAGGACAGAAACACCGGGGAGCTGTTTTTT. Protein: CATSRRGRVQDRNTGELFF.

The CDR3 bases are TGTGCCAGCGAACGGTATAGGGACCAAGAGACCCAGTACTTC. Translating gives CASERYRDQETQYF. This chain connects TRBV6-1 to TRBJ2-5; D remains unclear. V lost 8 bases to trimming and J lost 0 bases, with 13 bases between them. Germline-derived CDR1 and CDR2 are MNHNS and SASEGT. The CDR3 sequence is 14 residues long.

The V gene is TRBV7-2, the J gene TRBJ2-5; unclear D gene. The ends were cut back, 5 bases at V and 3 bases at J, with 10 bases in the middle. This CDR3 is built from 13 residues. The germline gives CDR1 SGHTA, CDR2 FQGNSA. In DNA form, the CDR3 reads TGTGCCAGCAGCCTGAGAATGGAAGAGACCCAGTACTTC. The encoded protein is CASSLRMEETQYF.

V is TRBV7-2 and J is TRBJ1-2; tentative D call: TRBD1 (5 bases). The length of the CDR3 is 13 residues. Trimming cost V 2 bases and J 7 bases, with 11 bases left between them. Germline CDR1 and CDR2: SGHTA and FQGNSA. The CDR3 spells CASSLRWGGGYTF. The CDR3 nucleotides read TGTGCCAGCAGCTTAAGATGGGGGGGTGGCTACACCTTC.

The CDR3 region is CASSPPGAQPQHF. The CDR3 coding sequence is TGTGCCAGCTCACCACCGGGGGCCCAGCCCCAGCATTTT. This sequence joins TRBV18 and TRBJ1-5, with D tentatively TRBD1 (6 bases). Deletions cut 0 bases from V and 7 bases from J, with 7 bases between. This CDR3 is 13 amino acids long. Germline V gene data show CDR1 as KGHSH and CDR2 as LQKENI.

This clonotype was observed a few times. The chain recombines TRBV6-2 or TRBV6-3 with TRBJ1-5; D gene ambiguous. The CDR3 has 14 amino acids. Trimming pared 6 bases from V and 3 bases from J, leaving 12 bases between. Per germline, CDR1 MNHEY and CDR2 SVGEGT. Here the CDR3 DNA reads TGTGCCAGCAGACTGGATGGCCTCAATCAGCCCCAGCATTTT. This translates into CASRLDGLNQPQHF.

In DNA, the CDR3 is TGTGCCAGCAGCCACCGGACTAGCGGGGGCCTGTCGCAGTTCTTC. Translation gives CASSHRTSGGLSQFF. The rearrangement links TRBV5-8 to TRBJ2-1; 13 positions match TRBD2. V lost 4 bases, J lost 12 bases, and 10 bases stayed unmatched. Germline CDR1 SGHTS, CDR2 YDEGEE. The CDR3 covers 15 residues. Combining the CDR3 with reference TRBV5-8 and TRBJ2-1 gives the whole variable domain EAGVTQSPTHLIKTRGQQATLRCSPISGHTSVYWYQQALGLGLQFLLWYDEGEERNRGNFPPRFSGRQFPNYSSELNVNALELEDSALYLCASSHRTSGGLSQFFGPGTRLTVL.